This T cell receptor (beta chain) was identified during a study of blood T cell repertoires in COVID-19. Whole-study context: Collection of acute and convalescent COVID-19 samples took place in the United States, Italy and Spain.

This CDR3 is built from 12 residues. From germline, CDR1 is LNHNV and CDR2 YYDKDF (reference sequence). The V and J ends lost 0 bases and 6 bases respectively, with 6 bases between them. Per the study methods: The authors estimated nucleated cell counts from reference gene primer amplification. Sequencing was performed with immunoSEQ multiplex PCR; in TCRdb, only in-frame clones are kept and a portion is missing. V and J calls and clone size are given by that table; D and trimming were obtained from the DNA. The sample lists approximately 210,000 clones; 85% were seen once. Seattle-derived patients entered the study during active infection and were followed longitudinally.

Sequenced: peripheral blood. This TCR was sampled from a man aged 55 to 70 with COVID-19, enrolled during active disease. The V and J genes are TRBV15 and TRBJ2-7; possible D gene TRBD1, 6 bases. The CDR3: CATSREQGEQYF. DNA for the CDR3: TGTGCCACCAGCAGAGAACAGGGCGAGCAGTACTTC.